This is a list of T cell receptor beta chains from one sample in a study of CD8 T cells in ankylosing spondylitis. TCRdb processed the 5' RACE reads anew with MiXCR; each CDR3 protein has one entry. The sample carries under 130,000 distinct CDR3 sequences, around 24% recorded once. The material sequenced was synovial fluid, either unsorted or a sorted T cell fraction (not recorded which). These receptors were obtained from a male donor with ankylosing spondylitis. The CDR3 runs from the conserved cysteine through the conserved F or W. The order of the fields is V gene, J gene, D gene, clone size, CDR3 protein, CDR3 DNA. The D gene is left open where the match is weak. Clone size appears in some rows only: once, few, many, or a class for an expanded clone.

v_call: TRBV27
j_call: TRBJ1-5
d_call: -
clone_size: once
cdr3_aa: CASSRQAASNQPQHF
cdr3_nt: TGTGCCAGCAGTCGACAGGCCGCTAGCAATCAGCCCCAGCATTTT

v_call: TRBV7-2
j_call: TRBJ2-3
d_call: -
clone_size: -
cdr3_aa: CASSLNGDTDTQYF
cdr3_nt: TGTGCCAGCAGCCTAAACGGGGACACAGATACGCAGTATTTT

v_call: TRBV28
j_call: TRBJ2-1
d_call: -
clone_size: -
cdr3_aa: CASSLQGFDYNEQFF
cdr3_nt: TGTGCCAGCAGTTTACAAGGGTTTGATTACAATGAGCAGTTCTTC

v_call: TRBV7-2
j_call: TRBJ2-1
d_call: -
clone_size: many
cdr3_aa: CASSFLGMGEQFF
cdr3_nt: TGTGCCAGCAGCTTCCTCGGGATGGGTGAGCAGTTCTTC

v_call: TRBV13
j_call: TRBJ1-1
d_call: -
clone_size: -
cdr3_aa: CASSLTAGRNTEAFF
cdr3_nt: TGTGCCAGCAGCTTAACGGCAGGGCGGAACACTGAAGCTTTCTTT

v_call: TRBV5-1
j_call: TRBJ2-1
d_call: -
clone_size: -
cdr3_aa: CASSLDNEQFF
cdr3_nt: TGCGCCAGCAGCTTGGACAATGAGCAGTTCTTC

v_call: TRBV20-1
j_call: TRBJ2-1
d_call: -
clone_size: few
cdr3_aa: CSALATPSYNEQFF
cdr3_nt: TGCAGTGCTCTAGCGACTCCCTCCTACAATGAGCAGTTCTTC

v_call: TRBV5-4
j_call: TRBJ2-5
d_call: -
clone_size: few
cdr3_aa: CASSLAVTEGETQYF
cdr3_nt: TGTGCCAGCAGCTTGGCCGTCACAGAGGGAGAGACCCAGTACTTC

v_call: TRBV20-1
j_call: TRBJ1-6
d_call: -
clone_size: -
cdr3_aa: CSARARTSSSYNSPLHF
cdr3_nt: TGCAGTGCTCGGGCACGCACCTCCAGCTCCTATAATTCACCCCTCCACTTT

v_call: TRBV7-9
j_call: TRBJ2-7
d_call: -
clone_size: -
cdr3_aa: CASSPGTVTYEQYF
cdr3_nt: TGTGCCAGCAGCCCCGGGACGGTGACCTACGAGCAGTACTTC

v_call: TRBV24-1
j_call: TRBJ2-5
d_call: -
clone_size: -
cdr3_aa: CATSDLGPQETQYF
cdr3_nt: TGTGCCACCAGTGATTTAGGCCCGCAAGAGACCCAGTACTTC

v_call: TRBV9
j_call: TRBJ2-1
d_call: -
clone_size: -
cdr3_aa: CASSPTSTSYNEQFF
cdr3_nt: TGTGCCAGCAGCCCCACATCCACGTCCTACAATGAGCAGTTCTTC

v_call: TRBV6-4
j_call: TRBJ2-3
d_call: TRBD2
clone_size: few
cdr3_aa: CASRALAGGTDTQYF
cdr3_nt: TGTGCCAGCAGGGCGCTAGCGGGGGGCACAGATACGCAGTATTTT

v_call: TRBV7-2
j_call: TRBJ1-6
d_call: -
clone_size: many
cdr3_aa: CASSLGDLGRLMTLHF
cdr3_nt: TGTGCCAGCAGCTTAGGAGATCTGGGCCGGTTGATGACCCTCCACTTT

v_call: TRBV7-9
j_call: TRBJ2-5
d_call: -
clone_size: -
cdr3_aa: CASSLASAETQYF
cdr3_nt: TGTGCCAGCAGCTTAGCGTCCGCAGAGACCCAGTACTTC

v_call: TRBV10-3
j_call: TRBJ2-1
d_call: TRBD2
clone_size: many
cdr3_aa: CAISESNFSAGGPSSYNEQFF
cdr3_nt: TGTGCCATCAGTGAGTCGAATTTTAGTGCGGGAGGGCCTAGCTCCTACAATGAGCAGTTCTTC

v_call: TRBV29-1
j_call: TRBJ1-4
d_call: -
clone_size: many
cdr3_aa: CSVEEGGGDEKLFF
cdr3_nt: TGCAGCGTTGAAGAAGGCGGGGGAGATGAAAAACTGTTTTTT